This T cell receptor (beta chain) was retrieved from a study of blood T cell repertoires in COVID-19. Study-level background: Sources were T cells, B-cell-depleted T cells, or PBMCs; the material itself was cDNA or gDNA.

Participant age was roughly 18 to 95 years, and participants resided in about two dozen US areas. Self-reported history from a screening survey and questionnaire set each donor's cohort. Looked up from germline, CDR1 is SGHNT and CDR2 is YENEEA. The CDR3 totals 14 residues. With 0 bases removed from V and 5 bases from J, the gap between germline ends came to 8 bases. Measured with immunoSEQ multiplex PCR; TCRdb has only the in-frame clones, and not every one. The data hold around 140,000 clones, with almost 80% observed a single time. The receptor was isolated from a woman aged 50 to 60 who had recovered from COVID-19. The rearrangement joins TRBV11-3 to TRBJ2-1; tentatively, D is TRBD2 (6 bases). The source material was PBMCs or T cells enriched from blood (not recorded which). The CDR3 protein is CASSLDAGNNEQFF. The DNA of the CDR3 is TGTGCCAGCAGCTTAGATGCGGGAAACAATGAGCAGTTCTTC.